Detailed here is one T cell receptor (beta chain). This entry is derived from a study of shared clonotypes between healthy human individuals. The overall study: The composition of the donors was a couple of women and a few men aged 18 to 49.

Genomic DNA from each subset was divided evenly over several immunoSEQ plates. Using immunoSEQ multiplex PCR, the repertoire was profiled, and TCRdb retains in-frame clones only, with some absent. The sample lists around 1,000,000 clones, 60% to 80% occurring once. The CDR3 is made up of 11 amino acids. Germline CDR1 is DFQATT and CDR2 is SNEGSKA (reference sequence). The V gene lost 3 bases and the J gene lost 6 bases, with 8 bases spanning the gap. The chain employs TRBV20-1 and TRBJ1-2; D call uncertain. This clonotype was sampled from a man in his late teens or twenties in good health. Some clones in this sample may be carry-over from other donors' samples. Input material: memory CD4+ T cells from PBMCs. Noted subset: CD45RA-negative fraction. The CDR3 DNA follows: TGCAGTGCTAGTGGGTGGGATGGCTACACCTTC. This gives the protein CSASGWDGYTF.